Following are 30 T cell receptor beta chains from one sample sequenced in a study of blood T cell repertoires in COVID-19 (dated by TCRdb to 2018 to 2020). The protocol used for the library was the immunoSEQ multiplex PCR assay. TCRdb limited this immuneACCESS table to in-frame rearrangements with V and J called. A share of clones is missing; checked studies link under half to unresolved V genes, and the rest is unexplained. This sample comprises 140,000 to 150,000 clones, 80% of them detected only once. The ten largest clones add up to approximately 12% of the sample. Sequencing input: peripheral blood. All receptors derive from a man in his 60s with active or convalescent COVID-19.

The gene calls are TRBV19 and TRBJ1-5; D is perhaps TRBD1 (5 bases). V lost 4 bases and J 6 bases, leaving 19 bases between the germline ends. Germline V gene lookup returns CDR1 LNHDA and CDR2 SQIVND (reference sequence). There are 16 residues in the CDR3. CDR3 amino acids: CASSTRNRNWGQPQHF. Written as DNA, the CDR3 is TGTGCCAGTAGTACCAGAAACAGGAATTGGGGTCAGCCCCAGCATTTT.

The chain has TRBV6-6 and TRBJ2-1, with D tentatively TRBD2 (5 bases). Trimming stripped 4 bases from V and 9 bases from J, with 7 bases between. This CDR3 region has 11 residues. Germline CDR1 MNHNY, CDR2 SVGAGI (reference sequence). CDR3 in DNA: TGTGCCAGCAGTTTGAGGGTTGAGCAGTTCTTC. Protein sequence: CASSLRVEQFF.

V gene TRBV28 combines with J gene TRBJ1-3; TRBD1 matches at 8 bases. V dropped 3 bases and J dropped 4; count of bases not matched to a gene: 5. Germline assignment: CDR1 MDHEN and CDR2 SYDVKM. The CDR3 runs to 15 residues. CDR3 nucleotide sequence: TGTGCCAGCAGTTTCTGGACAGGGCGGGGAAACACCATATATTTT. It codes for CASSFWTGRGNTIYF.

This clone was detected once. V usage is TRBV20-1 and J usage is TRBJ1-6, with D unclear. The length of the CDR3 is 12 residues. Trimming removed 3 bases at V and 12 bases at J, with 12 bases between. The germline CDR1 and CDR2 sequences are DFQATT and SNEGSKA (reference sequence). The CDR3: CSASFRERPLHF. DNA for the CDR3: TGCAGTGCTAGTTTCCGGGAAAGACCCCTCCACTTT.

J is TRBJ1-5 and V is TRBV7-9; D may be TRBD1 (6 bases). Germline assignment: CDR1 SEHNR and CDR2 FQNEAQ (reference sequence). V was pared by 5 bases and J by 6 bases, with 11 bases between. The CDR3 consists of 13 residues. The CDR3 protein is CASSLQGSQPQHF. The DNA of the CDR3 is TGTGCCAGCAGCCTACAGGGCTCTCAGCCCCAGCATTTT.

This clone was recorded a few times. This sequence joins TRBV11-2 and TRBJ2-4; possible D gene TRBD2, 6 bases. V was clipped by 5 bases and J by 6 bases, with 11 bases between them. Per the germline V gene, CDR1 is SGHAT and CDR2 is FQNNGV. CDR3 length equals 13 residues. This CDR3 is CASSQPGVNIQYF. As DNA, the CDR3 is TGTGCCAGCAGCCAACCGGGGGTAAACATTCAGTACTTC.

This clone was detected only a few times. The V call is TRBV6-2 or TRBV6-3, the J call TRBJ1-5, with D tentatively TRBD1 (6 bases). Between the trimmed V and J ends, which lost 6 bases and 6 bases, there was a span of 12 bases. CDR3 length equals 13 residues. Germline V gene sequence: CDR1 MNHEY, CDR2 SVGEGT. This CDR3 is CASSLQGRQPQHF. The CDR3 coding sequence is TGTGCCAGCAGCTTACAGGGCCGTCAGCCCCAGCATTTT.

The chain couples TRBV28 to TRBJ1-2; tentatively, D is TRBD1 (5 bases). The CDR3 spans 13 residues. From germline, CDR1 is MDHEN and CDR2 SYDVKM. V was shortened by 2 bases and J by 4 bases, with 8 bases between the two germline ends. DNA for the CDR3: TGTGCCAGCAGTTTAGGAGGGGCCTATGGCTACACCTTC. Its protein product is CASSLGGAYGYTF.

There are a few counts of this clone. The genes are TRBV5-4 and TRBJ1-2; the D gene is possibly TRBD1 (6 bases). Germline V gives CDR1 SGHNT, CDR2 YYREEE (reference sequence). V was pared by 1 base and J by 7 bases, with 17 bases between. CDR3 length: 15 amino acids. The CDR3, as DNA: TGTGCCAGCAGCTTGCAAGGCAGGGGTTTCACTGGCTACACCTTC. Its protein is CASSLQGRGFTGYTF.

The chain uses TRBV24-1 and TRBJ2-1; tentatively, D is TRBD1 (6 bases). V shed 1 base and J shed 7 bases, with 16 bases lying between them. Looked up from germline, CDR1 is KGHDR and CDR2 is SFDVKD. This CDR3 region has 16 residues. The CDR3 region has the DNA TGTGCCACCAGTGATTTTGCAGGGGTCGGTTCTAATGAGCAGTTCTTC. As protein: CATSDFAGVGSNEQFF.

The chain links TRBV5-5 to TRBJ1-1; D is perhaps TRBD1 (5 bases). This CDR3 contains 14 residues. Trimming left V 1 base short and J 0 bases short, with 7 bases between. Germline V gives CDR1 SGHKS, CDR2 YYEKEE (reference sequence). The CDR3 nucleotides read TGTGCCAGCAGCTTGAGACAGATGAACACTGAAGCTTTCTTT. Protein product: CASSLRQMNTEAFF.

This clone has at least ten counts. The gene calls are TRBV7-2 and TRBJ2-3; TRBD2 aligns across 11 bases. The length of the CDR3 is 17 residues. Germline loops: CDR1 SGHTA, CDR2 FQGNSA. With V trimmed by 5 bases and J by 6 bases, 13 bases remained unmatched. In nucleotides, the CDR3 is TGTGCCAGCAGCGTCCTCATAGCGGGAGGGCCGGAGGATACGCAGTATTTT. Amino acid sequence: CASSVLIAGGPEDTQYF.

The chain has TRBV18 and TRBJ1-2; TRBD1 is a possible D gene (5 bases). Germline CDR1 is KGHSH and CDR2 is LQKENI. The CDR3 has 14 amino acids. The V and J ends lost 2 bases and 3 bases respectively, with 10 bases between them. CDR3 amino acids: CASSPRDSYYGYTF. The CDR3 DNA reads TGTGCCAGCTCACCAAGAGACAGCTACTATGGCTACACCTTC. Using reference TRBV18 and TRBJ1-2 for the parts outside the CDR3, the full variable domain is NAGVMQNPRHLVRRRGQEARLRCSPMKGHSHVYWYRQLPEEGLKFMVYLQKENIIDESGMPKERFSAEFPKEGPSILRIQQVVRGDSAAYFCASSPRDSYYGYTFGSGTRLTVV.

This chain joins TRBV28 and TRBJ2-7; no reliable D call. Germline loops: CDR1 MDHEN, CDR2 SYDVKM. V was pared by 6 bases and J by 3 bases, with 9 bases between. The CDR3 consists of 12 residues. The CDR3, as DNA: TGTGCCAGCAGCCCTCCCGGCTACGAGCAGTACTTC. This translates into CASSPPGYEQYF.

Comment on this clone: The sample contains more than one DNA sequence encoding this CDR3. CDR3 nucleotide sequence: TGTGCCAGCAGTGAACTAATGAACACTGAAGCTTTCTTT. It yields the protein CASSELMNTEAFF. J is TRBJ1-1 and V is TRBV2; no definite D call. The CDR3 sequence is 13 residues long. V gave up 2 bases and J gave up 0 bases, with 4 bases separating them. Germline V gene lookup returns CDR1 SNHLY and CDR2 FYNNEI.

The gene calls are TRBV29-1 and TRBJ1-1; no reliable D call. The CDR3 contains 11 residues. Germline V gene lookup returns CDR1 SQVTM and CDR2 ANQGSEA. Trimming took 7 bases from V and 5 from J, leaving 11 bases between them. CDR3 loop: CSAASGTEAFF. CDR3 DNA: TGCAGCGCCGCCTCCGGGACTGAAGCTTTCTTT.

The rearrangement joins TRBV7-9 to TRBJ2-1; 13 bases align to TRBD2. The CDR3 is 19 residues long. Germline-derived CDR1 and CDR2 are SEHNR and FQNEAQ (reference sequence). Trimming removed 6 bases from V and 0 bases from J; junction bases left unmatched: 11. As DNA, the CDR3 is TGTGCCAGCAGTTCGACTAGCGGGAGGCAAAGGAGCTCCTACAATGAGCAGTTCTTC. This sequence encodes CASSSTSGRQRSSYNEQFF.

This chain joins TRBV19 and TRBJ1-1; D gene uncertain. Trimming removed 5 bases at V and 0 bases at J, with 7 bases between. The germline V gene has CDR1 LNHDA and CDR2 SQIVND (reference sequence). The CDR3 consists of 13 residues. The chain's CDR3 is CASSVRMNTEAFF. DNA of the CDR3: TGTGCCAGTAGTGTCCGTATGAACACTGAAGCTTTCTTT.

This clone was seen just once. The rearrangement joins TRBV28 to TRBJ2-4; 7 nucleotides line up with TRBD2. This CDR3 has 18 amino acids. The trim removed 6 bases at V and 0 bases at J, leaving 14 bases unmatched. The V gene's germline CDR1 is MDHEN and CDR2 SYDVKM. The CDR3 coding sequence is TGTGCCAGCAGCCCGACGCGGCTAGCGGTCCTAGCCAAAAACATTCAGTACTTC. It translates to CASSPTRLAVLAKNIQYF.

This clone was seen once. This sample includes further DNA sequences coding for the same CDR3. This sequence joins TRBV11-3 and TRBJ2-7, with D maybe TRBD2 (5 bases). The CDR3 consists of 14 residues. The ends were cut back, 1 base at V and 0 bases at J, with 7 bases in the middle. Germline CDR1 reads SGHNT; CDR2 reads YENEEA. CDR3 nucleotide sequence: TGTGCCAGCAGCTTAGTGGCGGGCTCCTACGAGCAGTACTTC. Encoded protein: CASSLVAGSYEQYF.

V gene TRBV18 combines with J gene TRBJ1-5; 8 bases line up with TRBD1. The CDR3 length is 17 residues. V shed 0 bases, J shed 4 bases, and the junction held 8 bases outside the gene matches. CDR1 and CDR2 (germline): KGHSH, LQKENI. As DNA, the CDR3 is TGTGCCAGCTCACCACCGGGAAACAGGGGGGGAAATCAGCCCCAGCATTTT. This encodes CASSPPGNRGGNQPQHF.

The rearrangement joins TRBV12-5 to TRBJ2-1; D gene uncertain. Germline V gene sequence: CDR1 LGHNT, CDR2 FRNRAP. Trimming pared 6 bases from V and 0 bases from J, leaving 12 bases between. The CDR3 is 15 amino acids. The CDR3 sequence: CASGATRSSYNEQFF. The CDR3 region has the DNA TGTGCTAGTGGCGCAACCCGCAGCTCCTACAATGAGCAGTTCTTC.

The chain links TRBV5-6 to TRBJ2-7; 14 bases line up with TRBD2. Germline V gene data show CDR1 as SGHDT and CDR2 as YYEEEE. Unmatched junction bases numbered 1, after V lost 3 bases and J lost 5 bases. This CDR3 is built from 14 residues. CDR3 bases: TGTGCCAGCAGCTCGGGACTAGCGGGAGACGAGCAGTACTTC. This translates into CASSSGLAGDEQYF.

The V and J genes are TRBV28 and TRBJ2-3; 9 nucleotides agree with TRBD2. With V trimmed by 1 base and J by 9 bases, 8 bases remained unmatched. This CDR3 is 15 amino acids long. Per the germline V gene, CDR1 is MDHEN and CDR2 is SYDVKM. CDR3 protein: CASSLSLGLAGTQYF. CDR3 in DNA: TGTGCCAGCAGTTTATCTTTAGGGCTAGCGGGGACGCAGTATTTT.

The rearrangement joins TRBV28 to TRBJ1-2, with 11 bases aligning to TRBD1. Germline V gives CDR1 MDHEN, CDR2 SYDVKM. The CDR3 contains 16 residues. V gave up 5 bases and J gave up 8 bases; unmatched junction bases: 13. The CDR3 nucleotides read TGTGCCAGCAGTATCCTAGGGACAGGGGGACATTCGGGCTACACCTTC. This sequence encodes CASSILGTGGHSGYTF.

V gene TRBV4-3 combines with J gene TRBJ1-3; weak D call: TRBD1 (6 bases). The CDR3 loop spans 18 amino acids. V lost 1 base to trimming and J lost 0 bases, with 16 bases between them. Germline V gives CDR1 LGHNA, CDR2 YSLEER. This CDR3 reads CASSQVARGASSGNTIYF. CDR3 DNA: TGCGCCAGCAGCCAAGTAGCCCGGGGGGCAAGCTCTGGAAACACCATATATTTT.

The CDR3 region has the DNA TGTGCCAGCAGAACGCGTCCCCCCTACGAGCAGTACTTC. Protein: CASRTRPPYEQYF. The chain joins TRBV6-5 to TRBJ2-7; D is unclear. This CDR3 is 13 amino acids long. V gave up 6 bases and J gave up 2 bases, with 11 bases separating them. CDR1 MNHEY and CDR2 SVGAGI come from the germline V gene.

The rearrangement uses TRBV27 and TRBJ2-7, with TRBD1 matching over 7 bases. The J segment lost 4 bases and the V segment lost 6 bases, leaving 9 bases of the junction unmatched. The germline V gene encodes CDR1 MNHEY and CDR2 SMNVEV (reference sequence). This CDR3 is 14 amino acids long. This CDR3 reads CASSRDRDVYEQYF. The CDR3 coding sequence is TGTGCCAGCAGCCGGGACAGAGATGTTTACGAGCAGTACTTC.

This chain connects TRBV18 to TRBJ2-7; tentatively, D is TRBD1 (6 bases). Trimming cost V 6 bases and J 0 bases, with 6 bases left between them. Germline CDR1 and CDR2: KGHSH and LQKENI. The length of the CDR3 is 12 residues. The CDR3 DNA reads TGTGCCAGCTCGGACAGCTCCTACGAGCAGTACTTC. As protein: CASSDSSYEQYF.

This clone came up once. CDR3 residues: CASSLDSAGGQETQYF. CDR3 in DNA: TGTGCCAGCAGCTTAGACTCGGCAGGGGGCCAAGAGACCCAGTACTTC. This chain joins TRBV11-3 and TRBJ2-5; TRBD1 matches at 7 bases. V lost 0 bases, J lost 1 base, and 5 bases stayed unmatched. The length of the CDR3 is 16 residues. The germline V gene encodes CDR1 SGHNT and CDR2 YENEEA.